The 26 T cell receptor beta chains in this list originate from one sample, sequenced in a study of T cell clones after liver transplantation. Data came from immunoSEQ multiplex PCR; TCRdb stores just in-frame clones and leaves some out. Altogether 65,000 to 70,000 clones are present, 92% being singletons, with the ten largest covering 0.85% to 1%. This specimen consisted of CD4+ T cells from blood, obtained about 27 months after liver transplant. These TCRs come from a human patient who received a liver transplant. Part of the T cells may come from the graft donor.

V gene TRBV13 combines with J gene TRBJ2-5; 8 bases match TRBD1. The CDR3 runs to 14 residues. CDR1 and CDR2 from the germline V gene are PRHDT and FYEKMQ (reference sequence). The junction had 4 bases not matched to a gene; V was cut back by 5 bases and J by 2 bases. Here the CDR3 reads CASSRGTGQETQYF. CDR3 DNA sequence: TGTGCCAGCAGCAGGGGGACAGGACAAGAGACCCAGTACTTC.

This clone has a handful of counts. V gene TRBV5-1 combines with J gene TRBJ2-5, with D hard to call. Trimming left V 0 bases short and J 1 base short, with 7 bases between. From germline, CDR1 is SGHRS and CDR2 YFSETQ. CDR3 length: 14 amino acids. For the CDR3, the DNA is TGCGCCAGCAGCTTGGCAGCATCCCAAGAGACCCAGTACTTC. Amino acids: CASSLAASQETQYF.

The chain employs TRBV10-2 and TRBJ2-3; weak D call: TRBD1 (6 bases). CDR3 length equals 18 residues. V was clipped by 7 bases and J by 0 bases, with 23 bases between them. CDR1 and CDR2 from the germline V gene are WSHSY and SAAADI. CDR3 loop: CASIGDRLYPSSTDTQYF. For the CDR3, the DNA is TGCGCCAGCATTGGTGACAGGTTATATCCCTCTAGCACAGATACGCAGTATTTT.

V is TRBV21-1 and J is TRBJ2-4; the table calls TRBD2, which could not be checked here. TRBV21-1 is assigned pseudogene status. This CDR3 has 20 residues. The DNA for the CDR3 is TGTGCCAGCAGCCCTCCGACCGGGACTAGCGGGTTCTGTAGCCAAAACATTCAGTACTTC. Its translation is CASSPPTGTSGFCSQNIQYF.

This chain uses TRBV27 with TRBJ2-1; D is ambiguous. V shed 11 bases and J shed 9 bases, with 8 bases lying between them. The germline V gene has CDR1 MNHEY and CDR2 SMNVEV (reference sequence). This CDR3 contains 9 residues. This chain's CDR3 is CALVSEQFF. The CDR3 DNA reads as TGTGCCCTAGTTAGTGAGCAGTTCTTC.

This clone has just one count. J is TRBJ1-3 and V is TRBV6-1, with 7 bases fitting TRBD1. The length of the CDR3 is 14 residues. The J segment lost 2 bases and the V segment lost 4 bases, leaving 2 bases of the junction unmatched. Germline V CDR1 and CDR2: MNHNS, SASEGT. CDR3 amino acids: CASSAQGTGNTIYF. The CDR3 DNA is TGTGCCAGCAGTGCACAGGGGACTGGAAACACCATATATTTT.

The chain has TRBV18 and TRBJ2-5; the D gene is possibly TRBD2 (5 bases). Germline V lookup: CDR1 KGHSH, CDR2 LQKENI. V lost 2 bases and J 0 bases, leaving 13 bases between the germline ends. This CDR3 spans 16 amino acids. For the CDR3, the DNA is TGTGCCAGCTCACCATTGGGAGCGACAAACCAAGAGACCCAGTACTTC. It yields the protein CASSPLGATNQETQYF. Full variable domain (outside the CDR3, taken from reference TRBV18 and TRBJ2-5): NAGVMQNPRHLVRRRGQEARLRCSPMKGHSHVYWYRQLPEEGLKFMVYLQKENIIDESGMPKERFSAEFPKEGPSILRIQQVVRGDSAAYFCASSPLGATNQETQYFGPGTRLLVL.

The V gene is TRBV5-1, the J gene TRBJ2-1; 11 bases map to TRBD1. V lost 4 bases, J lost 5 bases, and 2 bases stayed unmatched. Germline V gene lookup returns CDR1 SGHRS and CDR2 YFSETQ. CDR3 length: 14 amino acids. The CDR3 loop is CASSKGQGDNEQFF. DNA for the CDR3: TGCGCCAGCAGCAAGGGACAGGGGGACAATGAGCAGTTCTTC. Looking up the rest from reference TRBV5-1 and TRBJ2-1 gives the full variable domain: KAGVTQTPRYLIKTRGQQVTLSCSPISGHRSVSWYQQTPGQGLQFLFEYFSETQRNKGNFPGRFSGRQFSNSRSEMNVSTLELGDSALYLCASSKGQGDNEQFFGPGTRLTVL.

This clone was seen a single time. This CDR3 is CASSSRDREETQYF. DNA for the CDR3: TGTGCCAGCAGTTCCCGGGACCGAGAAGAGACCCAGTACTTC. V gene TRBV6-1 combines with J gene TRBJ2-5; D is possibly TRBD1 or TRBD2 (5 bases each). The CDR3 contains 14 residues. With 5 bases removed from V and 3 bases from J, the gap between germline ends came to 13 bases. Germline CDR1 reads MNHNS; CDR2 reads SASEGT.

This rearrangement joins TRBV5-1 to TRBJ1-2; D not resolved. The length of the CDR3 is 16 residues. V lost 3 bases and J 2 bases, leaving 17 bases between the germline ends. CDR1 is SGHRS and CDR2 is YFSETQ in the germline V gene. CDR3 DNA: TGCGCCAGCAGCTCGACTCTGACCCCCCCCAACTATGGCTACACCTTC. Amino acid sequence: CASSSTLTPPNYGYTF.

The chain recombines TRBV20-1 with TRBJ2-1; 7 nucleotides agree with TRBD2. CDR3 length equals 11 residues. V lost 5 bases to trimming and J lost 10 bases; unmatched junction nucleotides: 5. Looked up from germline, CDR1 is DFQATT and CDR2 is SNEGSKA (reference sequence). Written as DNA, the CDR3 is TGCAGTGCTGGGCGGGGGTCGGAGCAGTTCTTC. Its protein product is CSAGRGSEQFF.

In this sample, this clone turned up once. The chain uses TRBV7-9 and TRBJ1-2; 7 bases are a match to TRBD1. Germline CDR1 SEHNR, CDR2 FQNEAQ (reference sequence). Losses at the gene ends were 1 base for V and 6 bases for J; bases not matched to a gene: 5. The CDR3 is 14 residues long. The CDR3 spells CASSLDRGFDGYTF. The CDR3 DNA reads TGTGCCAGCAGCTTAGACAGGGGTTTCGATGGCTACACCTTC.

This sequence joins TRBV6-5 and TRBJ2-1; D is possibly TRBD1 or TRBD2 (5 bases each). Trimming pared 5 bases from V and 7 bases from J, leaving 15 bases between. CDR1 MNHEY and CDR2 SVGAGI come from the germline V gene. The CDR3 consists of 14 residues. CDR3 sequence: CASSPQGDVNEQFF. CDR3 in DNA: TGTGCCAGCAGTCCCCAGGGAGATGTGAATGAGCAGTTCTTC.

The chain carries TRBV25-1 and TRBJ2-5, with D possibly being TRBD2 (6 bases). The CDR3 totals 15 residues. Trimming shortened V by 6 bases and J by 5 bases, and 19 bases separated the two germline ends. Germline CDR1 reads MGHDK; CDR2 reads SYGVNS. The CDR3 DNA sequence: TGTGCCAGCAGCAACCCCGGGGGAAGTGGGGAGACCCAGTACTTC. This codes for CASSNPGGSGETQYF.

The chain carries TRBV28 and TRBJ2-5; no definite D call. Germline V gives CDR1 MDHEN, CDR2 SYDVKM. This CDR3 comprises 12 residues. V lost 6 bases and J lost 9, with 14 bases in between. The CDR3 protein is CASRSLGAAQYF. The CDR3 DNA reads TGTGCCAGCAGGTCACTTGGAGCCGCCCAGTACTTC.

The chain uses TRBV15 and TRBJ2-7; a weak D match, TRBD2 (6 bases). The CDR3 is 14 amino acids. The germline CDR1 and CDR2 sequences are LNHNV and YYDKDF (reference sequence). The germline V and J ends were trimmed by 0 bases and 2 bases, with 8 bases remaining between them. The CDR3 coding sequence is TGTGCCACCAGCAGAGATCGGACTACCTACGAGCAGTACTTC. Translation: CATSRDRTTYEQYF.

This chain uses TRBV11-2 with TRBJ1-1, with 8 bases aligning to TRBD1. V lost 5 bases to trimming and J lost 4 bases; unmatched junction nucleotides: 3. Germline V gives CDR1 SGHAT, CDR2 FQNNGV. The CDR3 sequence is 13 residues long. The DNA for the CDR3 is TGTGCCAGCAGCAAAGACAGGGGCACTGAAGCTTTCTTT. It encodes CASSKDRGTEAFF.

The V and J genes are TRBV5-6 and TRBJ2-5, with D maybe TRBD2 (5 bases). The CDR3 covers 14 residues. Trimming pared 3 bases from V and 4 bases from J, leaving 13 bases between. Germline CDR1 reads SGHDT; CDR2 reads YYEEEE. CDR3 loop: CASSSKTRIETQYF. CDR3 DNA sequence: TGTGCCAGCAGCTCAAAAACTAGGATAGAGACCCAGTACTTC.

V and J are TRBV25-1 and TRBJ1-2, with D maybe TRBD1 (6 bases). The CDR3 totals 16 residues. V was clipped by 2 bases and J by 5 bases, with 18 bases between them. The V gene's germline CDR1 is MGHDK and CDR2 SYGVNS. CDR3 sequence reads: CASSEAETTGVYGYTF. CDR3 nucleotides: TGTGCCAGCAGTGAAGCCGAAACGACAGGAGTATATGGCTACACCTTC.

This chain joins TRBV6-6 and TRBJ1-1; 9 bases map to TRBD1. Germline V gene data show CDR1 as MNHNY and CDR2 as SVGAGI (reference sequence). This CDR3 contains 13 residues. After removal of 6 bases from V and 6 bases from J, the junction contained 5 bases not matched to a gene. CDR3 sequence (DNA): TGTGCCAGCAGCGACAGGGGGAAGGCTGAAGCTTTCTTT. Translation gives CASSDRGKAEAFF.

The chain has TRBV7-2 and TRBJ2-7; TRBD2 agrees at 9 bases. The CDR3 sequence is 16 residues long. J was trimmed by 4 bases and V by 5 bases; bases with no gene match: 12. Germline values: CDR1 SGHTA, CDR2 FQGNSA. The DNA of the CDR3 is TGTGCCAGCAGCGAGGCTGCTAGCGGGACCTCGTACGAGCAGTACTTC. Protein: CASSEAASGTSYEQYF.

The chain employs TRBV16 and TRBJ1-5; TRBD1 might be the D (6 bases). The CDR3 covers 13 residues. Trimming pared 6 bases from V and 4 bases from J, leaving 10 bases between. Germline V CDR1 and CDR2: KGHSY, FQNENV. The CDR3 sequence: CASRGQQNQPQHF. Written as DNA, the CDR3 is TGTGCCAGCAGAGGACAGCAAAATCAGCCCCAGCATTTT.

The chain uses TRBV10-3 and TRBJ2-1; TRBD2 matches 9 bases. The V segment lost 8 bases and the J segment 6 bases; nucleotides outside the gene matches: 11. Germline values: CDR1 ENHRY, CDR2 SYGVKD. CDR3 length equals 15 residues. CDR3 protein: CAIGGASGIANEQFF. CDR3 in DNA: TGTGCCATCGGTGGGGCTAGCGGGATTGCCAATGAGCAGTTCTTC.

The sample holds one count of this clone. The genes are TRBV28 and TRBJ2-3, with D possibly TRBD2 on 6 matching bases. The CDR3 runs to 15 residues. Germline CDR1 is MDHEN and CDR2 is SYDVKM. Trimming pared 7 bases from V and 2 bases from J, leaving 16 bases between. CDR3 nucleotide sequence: TGTGCCAGCACCTTTTACGGAGGGTCCACAGATACGCAGTATTTT. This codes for CASTFYGGSTDTQYF.

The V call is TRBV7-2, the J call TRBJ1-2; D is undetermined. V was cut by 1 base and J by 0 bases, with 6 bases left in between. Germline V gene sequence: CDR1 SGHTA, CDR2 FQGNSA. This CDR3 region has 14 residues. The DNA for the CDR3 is TGTGCCAGCAGCTTAGGCCCAGCTAACTATGGCTACACCTTC. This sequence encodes CASSLGPANYGYTF.

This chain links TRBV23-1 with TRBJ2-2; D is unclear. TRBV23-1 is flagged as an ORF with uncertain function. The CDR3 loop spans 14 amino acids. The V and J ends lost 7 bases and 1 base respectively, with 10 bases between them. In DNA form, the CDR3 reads TGCGCCAGCATCGGCCTCCGGAACACCGGGGAGCTGTTTTTT. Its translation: CASIGLRNTGELFF.